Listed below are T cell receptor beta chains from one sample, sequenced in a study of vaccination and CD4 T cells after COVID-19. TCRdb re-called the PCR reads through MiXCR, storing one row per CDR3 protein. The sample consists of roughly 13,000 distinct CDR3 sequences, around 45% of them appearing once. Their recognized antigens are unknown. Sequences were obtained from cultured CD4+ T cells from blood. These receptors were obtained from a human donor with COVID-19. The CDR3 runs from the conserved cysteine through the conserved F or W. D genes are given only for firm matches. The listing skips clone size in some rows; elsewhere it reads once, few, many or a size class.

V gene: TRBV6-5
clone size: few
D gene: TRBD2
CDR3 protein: CASSFSLAAKNIQYF

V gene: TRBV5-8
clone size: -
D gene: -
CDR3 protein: CASSLGGTDTDTQYF

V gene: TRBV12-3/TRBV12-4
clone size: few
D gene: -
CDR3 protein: CASGKGTGELFF

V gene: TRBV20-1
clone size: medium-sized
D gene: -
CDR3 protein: CSARDPAGIYEQYF

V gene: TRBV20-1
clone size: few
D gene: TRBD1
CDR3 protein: CSAREDRGNNSPLHF

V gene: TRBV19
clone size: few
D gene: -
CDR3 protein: CASLGAANPYGYTF

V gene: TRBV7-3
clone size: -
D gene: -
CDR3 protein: CASSFGQSYEQYF

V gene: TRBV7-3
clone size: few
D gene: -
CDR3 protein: CASSFDPYNSPLHF

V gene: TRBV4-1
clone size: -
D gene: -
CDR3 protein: CASRFRAALMDTQYF

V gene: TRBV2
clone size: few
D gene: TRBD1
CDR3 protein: CASLQGPSNQPQHF

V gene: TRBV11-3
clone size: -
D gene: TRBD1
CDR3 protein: CASSLRSGQGSQFYGYTF

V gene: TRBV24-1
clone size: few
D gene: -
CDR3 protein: CATSDLDRQLRGYTF

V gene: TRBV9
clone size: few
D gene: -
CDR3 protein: CASSVRQSSGANVLTF

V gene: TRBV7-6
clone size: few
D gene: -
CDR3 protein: CASSLGRNQPQHF

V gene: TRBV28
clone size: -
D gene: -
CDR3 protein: CASSLRWVRTTQNYGYTF

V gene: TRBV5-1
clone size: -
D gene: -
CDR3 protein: CASRDGSTDTQYF

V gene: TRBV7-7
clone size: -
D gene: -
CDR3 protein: CASSLAGLGETQYF

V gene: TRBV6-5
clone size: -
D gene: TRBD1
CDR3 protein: CASSYFSGQGVVIQYF

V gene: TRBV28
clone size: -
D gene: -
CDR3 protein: CASSIYPGLETQYF

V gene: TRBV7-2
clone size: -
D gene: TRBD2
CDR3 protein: CASTQDSGGTDTQYF

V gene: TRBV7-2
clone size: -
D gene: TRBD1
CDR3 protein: CASSLGVTGGNYGYTF

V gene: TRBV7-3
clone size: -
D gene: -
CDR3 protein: CASSPTTNTRTQYF

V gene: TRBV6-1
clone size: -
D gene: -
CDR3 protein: CASSERAGGRANEKLFF

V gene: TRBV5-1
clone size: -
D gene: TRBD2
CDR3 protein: CASSPAGGAGELFF

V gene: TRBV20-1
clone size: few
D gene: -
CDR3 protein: CSAPPEGLAEAFF

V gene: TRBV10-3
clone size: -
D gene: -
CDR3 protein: CAISESGGSVETQYF

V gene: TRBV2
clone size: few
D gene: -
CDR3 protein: CASTDTDTQYF

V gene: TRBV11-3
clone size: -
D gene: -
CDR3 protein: CASSSRGGFLTQYF

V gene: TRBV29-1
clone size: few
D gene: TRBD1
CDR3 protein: CSGSRGRDTEAFF

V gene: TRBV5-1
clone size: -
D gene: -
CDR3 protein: CASSLAGVVTDTQYF

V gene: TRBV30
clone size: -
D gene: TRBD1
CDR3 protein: CAWRPGQGDYGYTF

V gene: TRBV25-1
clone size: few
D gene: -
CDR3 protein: CASSHNYYGYTF

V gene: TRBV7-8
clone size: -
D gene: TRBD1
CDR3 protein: CASSPRDSSYNEQFF

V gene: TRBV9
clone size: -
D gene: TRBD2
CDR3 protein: CASSEGTSGWDTQYF

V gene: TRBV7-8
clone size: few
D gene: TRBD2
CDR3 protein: CASSLNSGSTDTQYF

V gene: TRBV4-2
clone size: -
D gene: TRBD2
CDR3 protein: CASSQAGGTQYF

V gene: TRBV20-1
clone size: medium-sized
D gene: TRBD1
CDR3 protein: CSAWRGTGGTGNQPQHF

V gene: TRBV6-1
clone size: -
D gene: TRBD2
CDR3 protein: CASLPGRGGWTGELFF

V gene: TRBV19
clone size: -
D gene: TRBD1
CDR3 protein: CASSQGQGSGTQYF

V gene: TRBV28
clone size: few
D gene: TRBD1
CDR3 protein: CASSWTGRMNTEAFF

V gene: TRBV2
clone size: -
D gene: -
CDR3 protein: CASSYSGRQPQHF

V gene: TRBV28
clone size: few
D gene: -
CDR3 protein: CASTRGRQETQYF

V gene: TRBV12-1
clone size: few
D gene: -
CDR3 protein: CASSRRQYAFF

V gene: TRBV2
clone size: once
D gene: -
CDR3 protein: CASSGASRAYEQYF

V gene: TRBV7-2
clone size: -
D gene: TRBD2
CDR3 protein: CASSDRGLGSNEQFF

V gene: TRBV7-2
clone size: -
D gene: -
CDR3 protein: CASRLVETQYF

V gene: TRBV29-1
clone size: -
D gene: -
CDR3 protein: CSAGARGNTEAFF

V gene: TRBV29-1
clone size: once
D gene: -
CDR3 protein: CSVWGLLGYTF

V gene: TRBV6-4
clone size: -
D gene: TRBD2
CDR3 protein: CASTQPGLARETQYF